This TCR beta chain was sequenced for a study of T-cell memory formation after mild COVID-19. The wider study: TCR clusters mostly belonged to single donors.

5'RACE, which relied on constant-segment primers, yielded TCR alpha and TCR beta cDNA libraries carrying sample barcodes and UMIs. Via MiXCR, TCRdb re-called the 5' RACE reads, giving one row per CDR3 protein. The sample has fewer than 200,000 distinct CDR3 sequences; about 20% are singletons. Details on this clonotype: The antigen remains unidentified.

Germline V gene data show CDR1 as GTSNPN and CDR2 as SVGIG (reference sequence). This CDR3 contains 15 residues. Unmatched junction bases numbered 6, after V lost 3 bases and J lost 4 bases. General observations from the study: While clones contracting from day 15 to 85 were balanced between CD4 and CD8, later expanders leaned CD4+. Shrinking CD4+ clones resided mostly in CM and EM, and CD8+ ones in EMRA.

The specimen sequenced was PBMCs or a T cell subset sorted from them (not recorded which). V usage is TRBV30 and J usage is TRBJ2-1; TRBD2 matches 10 bases. The source is an adult woman who had mild COVID-19 (a few samples of this study predate the infection). Cell type and time point are not known. Here the CDR3 reads CAWSGGAGGYNEQFF. CDR3 DNA sequence: TGTGCCTGGAGCGGCGGAGCGGGAGGGTACAATGAGCAGTTCTTC.